The next 32 T cell receptor beta chains were all read from a single sample in a study of OX40 agonist ivuxolimab in advanced cancers. Sequenced by immunoSEQ multiplex PCR; TCRdb stores in-frame clones only, minus some. The data hold roughly 13,000 clones, with roughly 92% observed a single time. Material: CD4+ or CD8+ T cells sorted from blood, obtained in a trial of the OX40 agonist ivuxolimab. These receptors all come from an adult with an advanced solid tumor such as melanoma, head and neck, liver or kidney cancer.

The CDR3 coding sequence is TGTGCCAGCAGCGTTGGACCCGCTACCGGGGCGAACACTGAAGCTTTCTTT. Amino acid sequence: CASSVGPATGANTEAFF. The genes are TRBV9 and TRBJ1-1; a possible D gene is TRBD1 (5 bases). Looked up from germline, CDR1 is SGDLS and CDR2 is YYNGEE. The CDR3 contains 17 residues. The V end was cut by 2 bases, the J end by 1 base, with 18 bases between.

For the CDR3, the DNA is TGTGCCAGCAGACAAGCCGGGACAGGGGTGTACGAGCAGTACTTC. It codes for CASRQAGTGVYEQYF. J is TRBJ2-7 and V is TRBV11-2; 10 positions match TRBD1. Trimming removed 6 bases from V and 4 bases from J; junction bases left unmatched: 9. The CDR3 is 15 residues long. Germline lookup yields CDR1 SGHAT and CDR2 FQNNGV.

As concerns this clone: At one end the junction does not follow the germline gene, possibly because of a read error. The chain carries TRBV30 and TRBJ1-1, with 7 bases lining up with TRBD1. This CDR3 region has 14 residues. Looked up from germline, CDR1 is GTSNPN and CDR2 is SVGIG (reference sequence). The CDR3 nucleotides read TGTGCCTGGAGTGGACAGGGATCTCGCGCTGACGCTTTCTTT. Its protein product is CAWSGQGSRADAFF.

The gene calls are TRBV11-2 and TRBJ2-3; D is ambiguous. In germline, CDR1 is SGHAT, CDR2 FQNNGV. CDR3 length: 15 amino acids. The V end lost 5 bases, the J end lost 0 bases, and 12 bases lay between the germline ends. The CDR3 spells CASSNRVLSTDTQYF. CDR3 bases: TGTGCCAGCAGCAATAGGGTCCTAAGCACAGATACGCAGTATTTT.

The rearrangement links TRBV6-1 to TRBJ1-4, with D possibly matching TRBD1 (6 bases). V lost 7 bases and J 8 bases, leaving 20 bases between the germline ends. Germline V gene data show CDR1 as MNHNS and CDR2 as SASEGT. The CDR3 contains 15 residues. CDR3 DNA: TGTGCCAGCACCCGAGGGAGGGTTGGGGGCGAAAAACTGTTTTTT. Protein: CASTRGRVGGEKLFF.

The chain joins TRBV9 to TRBJ2-5; no firm D call. The end of the DNA is better explained by TRBJ2-7, so the J call may be wrong. Germline CDR1 is SGDLS and CDR2 is YYNGEE. The CDR3 extends over 13 amino acids. CDR3 region: CATSPGLAAEQYF. The DNA of the CDR3 is TGTGCCACCTCCCCAGGCCTGGCGGCCGAGCAGTACTTC.

The chain combines TRBV10-1 with TRBJ2-7; TRBD1 agrees at 9 bases. V shed 4 bases and J 8 bases; nucleotides not matched to a gene: 3. The CDR3 loop spans 12 amino acids. CDR1 is WNHNN, CDR2 SYGVQD, per germline (reference sequence). The CDR3 bases are TGCGCCAGCAGTGGGGACAGGGTCCAGCAGTACTTC. It translates to CASSGDRVQQYF.

This chain uses TRBV19 with TRBJ2-2; no definite D call. The CDR3 consists of 11 residues. Germline V lookup: CDR1 LNHDA, CDR2 SQIVND (reference sequence). The V end was cut by 5 bases, the J end by 6 bases, with 4 bases between. DNA for the CDR3: TGTGCCAGTAGTCTGCCCGGGGAGCTGTTTTTT. Protein product: CASSLPGELFF.

The chain uses TRBV27 and TRBJ2-7; a weak D match, TRBD2 (6 bases). Trimming took 3 bases from V and 6 from J, leaving 18 bases between them. Germline V gives CDR1 MNHEY, CDR2 SMNVEV (reference sequence). The CDR3 loop spans 15 amino acids. In DNA, the CDR3 is TGTGCCAGCAGTTTCCAGGCAGGAGGGTTAGGCGAGCAGTACTTC. Residues: CASSFQAGGLGEQYF.

This sequence joins TRBV2 and TRBJ2-3; 12 positions match TRBD2. The V segment lost 2 bases and the J segment 4 bases; nucleotides outside the gene matches: 1. This CDR3 comprises 15 residues. Germline CDR1 SNHLY, CDR2 FYNNEI. Here the CDR3 reads CASSELAGGPDTQYF. Written as DNA, the CDR3 is TGTGCCAGCAGTGAACTAGCGGGGGGGCCAGATACGCAGTATTTT.

The chain combines TRBV9 with TRBJ2-1; TRBD2 matches at 7 bases. Germline assignment: CDR1 SGDLS and CDR2 YYNGEE. The length of the CDR3 is 15 residues. With 3 bases clipped from V and 8 bases from J, the junction kept 11 bases outside the gene matches. In DNA, the CDR3 is TGTGCCAGCAGCGCCCGGACTAGGGTTCGGGATGAGCAGTTCTTC. This codes for CASSARTRVRDEQFF.

The gene calls are TRBV7-8 and TRBJ2-7; a possible D gene is TRBD2 (5 bases). V lost 6 bases, J lost 5 bases, and 11 bases lay in between. The germline CDR1 and CDR2 sequences are SGHVS and FQNEAQ. The CDR3 is 12 residues long. Here the CDR3 reads CASRLDSDEQYF. Written as DNA, the CDR3 is TGTGCCAGCAGACTAGATTCTGACGAGCAGTACTTC.

The table lists this clone with a count of one. This chain joins TRBV7-2 and TRBJ2-7, with 9 bases lining up with TRBD1. CDR1 SGHTA and CDR2 FQGNSA come from the germline V gene. The CDR3 totals 13 residues. After removal of 5 bases from V and 4 bases from J, the junction contained 3 bases not matched to a gene. The CDR3 bases are TGTGCCAGCAGCCGGACAGGGGATTACGAGCAGTACTTC. Its translation: CASSRTGDYEQYF.

The chain couples TRBV10-3 to TRBJ2-7, with D maybe TRBD2 (6 bases). CDR3 length: 13 residues. Germline CDR1 ENHRY, CDR2 SYGVKD. Trimming shortened V by 7 bases and J by 6 bases, and 16 bases separated the two germline ends. The CDR3 here is CAINEGGLVEQYF. As DNA, the CDR3 is TGTGCCATCAACGAAGGAGGGCTCGTCGAGCAGTACTTC.

The genes are TRBV11-3 and TRBJ2-7, with D perhaps matching TRBD1 or TRBD2 (5 bases each). The germline V and J ends were trimmed by 4 bases and 9 bases, with 19 bases remaining between them. The germline CDR1 and CDR2 sequences are SGHNT and YENEEA. CDR3 length equals 14 residues. CDR3 protein: CASSSAGTGLVQYF. DNA of the CDR3: TGTGCCAGCAGCTCCGCCGGGACCGGGTTGGTGCAGTACTTC.

V usage is TRBV27 and J usage is TRBJ1-4; 7 bases agree with TRBD1. This CDR3 spans 18 amino acids. V dropped 4 bases and J dropped 5; count of bases not matched to a gene: 16. In germline, CDR1 is MNHEY, CDR2 SMNVEV (reference sequence). CDR3 amino acids: CASSSLTGQTWKNEKLFF. The CDR3 nucleotides read TGTGCCAGCAGTTCCCTGACAGGGCAAACGTGGAAAAATGAAAAACTGTTTTTT.

The chain uses TRBV7-9 and TRBJ1-3; the D gene is possibly TRBD1 (6 bases). The CDR3 is 16 amino acids. CDR1 SEHNR and CDR2 FQNEAQ come from the germline V gene (reference sequence). Trimming took off 1 base at V and 0 bases at J, with 10 bases between the two ends. CDR3 loop: CASSLGQVSSGNTIYF. CDR3 sequence (DNA): TGTGCCAGCAGCTTAGGACAGGTCTCCTCTGGAAACACCATATATTTT.

J is TRBJ2-1 and V is TRBV18; TRBD1 matches 8 bases. The germline V gene has CDR1 KGHSH and CDR2 LQKENI. V dropped 6 bases and J dropped 3; count of bases not matched to a gene: 7. This CDR3 is 15 amino acids long. The DNA for the CDR3 is TGTGCCAGCTCCCCCCTGACAGGGGACTACAATGAGCAGTTCTTC. Amino acid sequence: CASSPLTGDYNEQFF. The whole variable domain, remainder taken from reference TRBV18 and TRBJ2-1, is NAGVMQNPRHLVRRRGQEARLRCSPMKGHSHVYWYRQLPEEGLKFMVYLQKENIIDESGMPKERFSAEFPKEGPSILRIQQVVRGDSAAYFCASSPLTGDYNEQFFGPGTRLTVL.

The chain links TRBV6-6 to TRBJ2-7; no definite D call. Germline V gene lookup returns CDR1 MNHNY and CDR2 SVGAGI (reference sequence). This CDR3 comprises 13 residues. V lost 4 bases, J lost 5 bases, and 12 bases lay in between. The CDR3 is CASSSGWIDEQYF. In DNA, the CDR3 is TGTGCCAGCAGTTCTGGCTGGATCGACGAGCAGTACTTC.

V gene TRBV4-3 combines with J gene TRBJ2-7; no firm D call. The CDR3 length is 17 residues. Trimming removed 0 bases at V and 7 bases at J, with 22 bases between. The germline V gene encodes CDR1 LGHNA and CDR2 YSLEER. The CDR3 DNA sequence: TGCGCCAGCAGCCAAGATAGTAGGAGACTTGGAGATGTGGAGCAGTACTTC. Translating it yields CASSQDSRRLGDVEQYF.

In nucleotides, the CDR3 is TGTGCCAGCAGCTTAGAACGGGGGGCCTTACCCGAGCAGTACTTC. Translated, it gives CASSLERGALPEQYF. This chain connects TRBV7-6 to TRBJ2-7, with a possible D match to TRBD2 (7 bases). The germline V gene has CDR1 SGHVS and CDR2 FNYEAQ. CDR3 length: 15 amino acids. V lost 1 base to trimming and J lost 6 bases, with 16 bases between them.

The rearrangement uses TRBV13 and TRBJ1-2, with D unresolved. CDR3 size: 12 residues. The germline gives CDR1 PRHDT, CDR2 FYEKMQ (reference sequence). V lost 5 bases to trimming and J lost 4 bases, with 8 bases between them. Here the CDR3 reads CASSGQLYGYTF. In DNA, the CDR3 is TGTGCCAGCAGCGGGCAGCTCTATGGCTACACCTTC. The full variable domain, its missing parts supplied by reference TRBV13 and TRBJ1-2, is AAGVIQSPRHLIKEKRETATLKCYPIPRHDTVYWYQQGPGQDPQFLISFYEKMQSDKGSIPDRFSAQQFSDYHSELNMSSLELGDSALYFCASSGQLYGYTFGSGTRLTVV.

The rearrangement uses TRBV9 and TRBJ1-1; D not resolved. Trimming cost V 2 bases and J 4 bases, with 9 bases left between them. This CDR3 region has 13 residues. In germline, CDR1 is SGDLS, CDR2 YYNGEE. The CDR3 DNA sequence: TGTGCCAGCAGCGTTAATGATCTCACTGAAGCTTTCTTT. Its protein is CASSVNDLTEAFF.

The chain carries TRBV5-6 and TRBJ2-7, with D possibly TRBD1 on 6 matching bases. Germline V gene lookup returns CDR1 SGHDT and CDR2 YYEEEE. This CDR3 contains 14 residues. Trimming stripped 4 bases from V and 2 bases from J, with 13 bases between. CDR3 in DNA: TGTGCCAGCAGCCTTATACAGGGTCCCTACGAGCAGTACTTC. Protein sequence: CASSLIQGPYEQYF.

This rearrangement joins TRBV5-6 to TRBJ1-1, with unresolved D. This CDR3 has 14 residues. V lost 2 bases and J lost 0, with 8 bases in between. Germline V gene sequence: CDR1 SGHDT, CDR2 YYEEEE. The CDR3 DNA sequence: TGTGCCAGCAGCTTTACCCTGATGAACACTGAAGCTTTCTTT. It is translated as CASSFTLMNTEAFF.

The V gene is TRBV19, the J gene TRBJ1-1, with a possible D match to TRBD1 (6 bases). Germline loops: CDR1 LNHDA, CDR2 SQIVND (reference sequence). The CDR3 is made up of 15 amino acids. V lost 9 bases and J 0 bases, leaving 17 bases between the germline ends. CDR3 sequence (DNA): TGTGCCAGCTCCAGGGGTACGATTCTGAACACTGAAGCTTTCTTT. Translating it yields CASSRGTILNTEAFF.

The chain joins TRBV30 to TRBJ2-1; D gene uncertain. The CDR3 is 15 residues long. Germline CDR1 reads GTSNPN; CDR2 reads SVGIG (reference sequence). With 1 base removed from V and 0 bases from J, the gap between germline ends came to 10 bases. The DNA of the CDR3 is TGTGCCTGGAGTGAAGAAGCGAGCTCCTACAATGAGCAGTTCTTC. This gives the protein CAWSEEASSYNEQFF. Variable domain in full (rest from reference TRBV30 and TRBJ2-1): SQTIHQWPATLVQPVGSPLSLECTVEGTSNPNLYWYRQAAGRGLQLLFYSVGIGQISSEVPQNLSASRPQDRQFILSSKKLLLSDSGFYLCAWSEEASSYNEQFFGPGTRLTVL.

The chain joins TRBV27 to TRBJ1-2; D might be TRBD1 (5 bases). Trimming stripped 2 bases from V and 4 bases from J, with 11 bases between. CDR3 length equals 14 residues. Germline V gives CDR1 MNHEY, CDR2 SMNVEV (reference sequence). This CDR3 is CASSLQGQVYGYTF. The CDR3 coding sequence is TGTGCCAGCAGTTTACAGGGTCAGGTCTATGGCTACACCTTC.

The J gene is TRBJ2-1, the V gene TRBV4-1; D gene ambiguous. From germline, CDR1 is MGHRA and CDR2 YSYEKL. CDR3 length equals 15 residues. V lost 4 bases, J lost 7 bases, and 17 bases lay in between. CDR3 sequence reads: CASSLLYHGPNEQFF. CDR3 in DNA: TGCGCCAGCAGCCTCCTCTATCATGGACCGAATGAGCAGTTCTTC.

V and J are TRBV27 and TRBJ2-7; TRBD2 might be the D (6 bases). CDR1 is MNHEY, CDR2 SMNVEV, per germline (reference sequence). Trimming pared 7 bases from V and 2 bases from J, leaving 12 bases between. This CDR3 spans 13 amino acids. CDR3 residues: CASTGSPTYEQYF. Here the CDR3 DNA reads TGTGCCAGCACCGGGAGTCCTACCTACGAGCAGTACTTC.

The chain has TRBV27 and TRBJ2-5, with 10 bases aligning to TRBD1. The CDR3 totals 14 residues. Germline V gene data show CDR1 as MNHEY and CDR2 as SMNVEV (reference sequence). V shed 4 bases, J shed 6 bases, and the junction held 5 bases outside the gene matches. The CDR3 here is CASSSRQGAKTQYF. CDR3 DNA sequence: TGTGCCAGCAGTTCGAGACAGGGGGCGAAGACCCAGTACTTC.

V usage is TRBV7-3 and J usage is TRBJ1-3; D is unclear. Trimming cost V 3 bases and J 1 base, with 4 bases left between them. Germline CDR1 and CDR2: SGHTA and FQGTGA. The CDR3 runs 13 residues. CDR3 bases: TGTGCCAGCAGCTTTGGTTCTGGAAACACCATATATTTT. Residues: CASSFGSGNTIYF.